This is a list of T cell receptor beta chains from one sample in a study of identical twins. TCRdb used MiXCR to reprocess the 5' RACE reads, holding one entry per CDR3 protein. The profile shows about 890,000 distinct CDR3 sequences, over 9% of them singletons. These records were also assigned to another study, of yellow fever vaccine responses in identical twins.

Sequencing was carried out using PBMCs. The receptors stem from a woman aged 18-30 years in good health. Each CDR3 is given with its conserved first and last residue. The size of a clone is reported for some rows only, either as once, few or many, or as a class for expanded clones.

V gene: TRBV4-1; J gene: TRBJ1-1; clone size: few; CDR3 protein: CASSQDSRDTEAFF
V gene: TRBV12-3/TRBV12-4; J gene: TRBJ1-1; clone size: many; CDR3 protein: CASTMRLENTEAFF
V gene: TRBV20-1; J gene: TRBJ2-7; clone size: .; CDR3 protein: CSAFDVAGNSYEQYF
V gene: TRBV7-9; J gene: TRBJ1-6; clone size: many; CDR3 protein: CASSATGTQGSPLHF
V gene: TRBV20-1; J gene: TRBJ2-3; clone size: .; CDR3 protein: CSARDSSAPLGNTQYF
V gene: TRBV7-9; J gene: TRBJ2-5; clone size: .; CDR3 protein: CASSLESTQYF
V gene: TRBV6-1; J gene: TRBJ2-2; clone size: few; CDR3 protein: CASTHGQGQSNPGELFF
V gene: TRBV2; J gene: TRBJ2-1; clone size: .; CDR3 protein: CASMPGQGAREQFF
V gene: TRBV2; J gene: TRBJ2-5; clone size: few; CDR3 protein: CASKDSPRETQYF
V gene: TRBV29-1; J gene: TRBJ2-6; clone size: many; CDR3 protein: CSVWFGSSSGANVLTF
V gene: TRBV5-1; J gene: TRBJ2-1; clone size: .; CDR3 protein: CASSLAVEPYNEQFF
V gene: TRBV28; J gene: TRBJ2-7; clone size: .; CDR3 protein: CATLGSNPYEQYF
V gene: TRBV3-1; J gene: TRBJ2-1; clone size: many; CDR3 protein: CASSPRGTKDEQFF
V gene: TRBV4-1; J gene: TRBJ1-1; clone size: few; CDR3 protein: CASSQVGDEAFF
V gene: TRBV15; J gene: TRBJ2-5; clone size: .; CDR3 protein: CATSSPNQETQYF
V gene: TRBV6-1; J gene: TRBJ1-2; clone size: few; CDR3 protein: CASSRGPRLDGYTF
V gene: TRBV6-1; J gene: TRBJ1-5; clone size: few; CDR3 protein: CASSEAVGTGTRNQPQHF
V gene: TRBV9; J gene: TRBJ2-1; clone size: .; CDR3 protein: CASSKRPDPYNEQFF
V gene: TRBV7-6; J gene: TRBJ2-4; clone size: .; CDR3 protein: CASSLGGNGKNIQYF
V gene: TRBV12-3/TRBV12-4; J gene: TRBJ1-6; clone size: few; CDR3 protein: CASRGDRASNSPLHF
V gene: TRBV27; J gene: TRBJ2-5; clone size: few; CDR3 protein: CASSSPGLPQETQYF
V gene: TRBV4-1; J gene: TRBJ2-5; clone size: few; CDR3 protein: CASATPGQETQYF
V gene: TRBV29-1; J gene: TRBJ1-1; clone size: .; CDR3 protein: CSVGEGARTEAFF
V gene: TRBV5-1; J gene: TRBJ2-1; clone size: few; CDR3 protein: CASDGNNEQFF
V gene: TRBV3-1; J gene: TRBJ2-1; clone size: .; CDR3 protein: CASSQDFAEARYNEQFF
V gene: TRBV12-3/TRBV12-4; J gene: TRBJ2-3; clone size: .; CDR3 protein: CASSLTGRRKVTQYF
V gene: TRBV4-1; J gene: TRBJ2-5; clone size: .; CDR3 protein: CASSQTPGLQETQYF
V gene: TRBV5-1; J gene: TRBJ2-5; clone size: few; CDR3 protein: CASSLETGGRWQRKETQYF
V gene: TRBV7-9; J gene: TRBJ2-7; clone size: many; CDR3 protein: CASSLGVGRFSYEQYF
V gene: TRBV7-2; J gene: TRBJ1-5; clone size: few; CDR3 protein: CASSLGGPPNQPQHF
V gene: TRBV7-2; J gene: TRBJ2-2; clone size: .; CDR3 protein: CASSLEGRRLFF
V gene: TRBV24-1; J gene: TRBJ2-1; clone size: .; CDR3 protein: CATSGQVPYNEQFF
V gene: TRBV7-9; J gene: TRBJ2-1; clone size: .; CDR3 protein: CASSLAGEPNNEQFF
V gene: TRBV19; J gene: TRBJ2-1; clone size: many; CDR3 protein: CASSITVLSYNEQFF
V gene: TRBV10-3; J gene: TRBJ1-2; clone size: many; CDR3 protein: CAISPDGTNYGYTF
V gene: TRBV28; J gene: TRBJ2-7; clone size: .; CDR3 protein: CASSLGLHSYEQYF
V gene: TRBV12-5; J gene: TRBJ2-1; clone size: many; CDR3 protein: CASGLGDSYNEQFF
V gene: TRBV10-3; J gene: TRBJ2-2; clone size: .; CDR3 protein: CAISETDRGLVGELFF
V gene: TRBV12-3/TRBV12-4; J gene: TRBJ2-1; clone size: .; CDR3 protein: CASSLERPYNEQFF
V gene: TRBV12-3/TRBV12-4; J gene: TRBJ2-1; clone size: .; CDR3 protein: CASSLGTSGRIYEQFF
V gene: TRBV5-1; J gene: TRBJ2-2; clone size: few; CDR3 protein: CASSPGTGGITGELFF
V gene: TRBV10-3; J gene: TRBJ1-5; clone size: few; CDR3 protein: CAISSPNQPQHF
V gene: TRBV5-1; J gene: TRBJ2-2; clone size: .; CDR3 protein: CASSSGTAAGELFF
V gene: TRBV20-1; J gene: TRBJ2-2; clone size: few; CDR3 protein: CSARERPGELFF
V gene: TRBV12-3/TRBV12-4; J gene: TRBJ1-1; clone size: many; CDR3 protein: CASSPGTVGTAFF
V gene: TRBV10-3; J gene: TRBJ2-7; clone size: many; CDR3 protein: CAISGSSYEQYF
V gene: TRBV29-1; J gene: TRBJ2-3; clone size: few; CDR3 protein: CSVEMRDGLAGWGTDTQYF
V gene: TRBV7-9; J gene: TRBJ1-3; clone size: many; CDR3 protein: CASSSTGTGNTIYF
V gene: TRBV28; J gene: TRBJ2-3; clone size: few; CDR3 protein: CASSLTGARPDTQYF
V gene: TRBV29-1; J gene: TRBJ2-3; clone size: .; CDR3 protein: CSVEDGGDTDTQYF
V gene: TRBV5-1; J gene: TRBJ2-4; clone size: few; CDR3 protein: CASSLGQGGTKNIQYF
V gene: TRBV20-1; J gene: TRBJ2-5; clone size: .; CDR3 protein: CSASPRGSQETQYF
V gene: TRBV6-1; J gene: TRBJ1-2; clone size: .; CDR3 protein: CASSLTGGPTNYGYTF
V gene: TRBV11-2; J gene: TRBJ1-3; clone size: many; CDR3 protein: CASSFFRERSGNTIYF
V gene: TRBV12-3/TRBV12-4; J gene: TRBJ1-5; clone size: .; CDR3 protein: CASSLFIGGNQPQHF
V gene: TRBV28; J gene: TRBJ2-2; clone size: .; CDR3 protein: CASSSDRGSRTGELFF
V gene: TRBV27; J gene: TRBJ2-7; clone size: few; CDR3 protein: CASSFTGTSGVSYEQYF
V gene: TRBV12-5; J gene: TRBJ2-1; clone size: .; CDR3 protein: CASGLTPPSMGQFF
V gene: TRBV20-1; J gene: TRBJ2-3; clone size: few; CDR3 protein: CSAATRGGSWDTQYF
V gene: TRBV4-2; J gene: TRBJ2-3; clone size: .; CDR3 protein: CASSQGGSGSPTDTQYF